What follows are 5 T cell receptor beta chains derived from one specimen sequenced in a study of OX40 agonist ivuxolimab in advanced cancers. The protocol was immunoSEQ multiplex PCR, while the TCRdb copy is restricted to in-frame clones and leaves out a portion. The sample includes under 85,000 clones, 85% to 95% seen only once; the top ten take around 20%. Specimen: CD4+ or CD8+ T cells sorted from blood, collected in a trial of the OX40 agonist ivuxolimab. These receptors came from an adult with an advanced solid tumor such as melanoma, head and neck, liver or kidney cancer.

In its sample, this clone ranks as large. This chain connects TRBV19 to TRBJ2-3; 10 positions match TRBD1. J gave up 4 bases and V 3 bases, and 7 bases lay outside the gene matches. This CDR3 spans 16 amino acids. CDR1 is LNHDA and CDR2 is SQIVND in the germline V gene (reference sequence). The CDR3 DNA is TGTGCCAGTAGTATCACCGGGACAGGGGATTCAGATACGCAGTATTTT. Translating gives CASSITGTGDSDTQYF.

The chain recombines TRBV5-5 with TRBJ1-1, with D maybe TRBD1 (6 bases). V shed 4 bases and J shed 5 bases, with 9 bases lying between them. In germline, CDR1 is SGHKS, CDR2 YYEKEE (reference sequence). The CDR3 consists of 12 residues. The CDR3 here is CASSLGATEAFF. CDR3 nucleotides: TGTGCCAGCAGCCTGGGGGCGACTGAAGCTTTCTTT.

This CDR3 reads CASSLETVSSQPQHF. CDR3 in DNA: TGTGCCAGCAGTTTAGAGACAGTCTCAAGTCAGCCCCAGCATTTT. The rearrangement joins TRBV28 to TRBJ1-5, with a weak D call TRBD1 (5 bases). The CDR3 totals 15 residues. V was trimmed by 2 bases and J by 6 bases, leaving 14 bases between them. Germline V gene sequence: CDR1 MDHEN, CDR2 SYDVKM.

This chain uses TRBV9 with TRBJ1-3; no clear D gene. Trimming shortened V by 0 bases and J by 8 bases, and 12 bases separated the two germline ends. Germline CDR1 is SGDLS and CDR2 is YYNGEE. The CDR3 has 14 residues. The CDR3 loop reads CASSVAPLVDTIYF. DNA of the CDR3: TGTGCCAGCAGCGTAGCCCCTCTGGTAGACACCATATATTTT.

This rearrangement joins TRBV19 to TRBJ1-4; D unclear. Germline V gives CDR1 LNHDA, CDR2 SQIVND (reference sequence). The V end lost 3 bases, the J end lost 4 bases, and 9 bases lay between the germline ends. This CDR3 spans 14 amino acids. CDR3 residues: CASSIWGGNEKLFF. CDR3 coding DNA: TGTGCCAGTAGTATTTGGGGTGGTAATGAAAAACTGTTTTTT.